Presented here are 26 T cell receptor beta chains from one specimen sequenced in a study of memory CD4+ T cells and cytomegalovirus serostatus. Single viable CD3+CD4+CD8-CD45RO+ cells were sorted as the memory CD4+ T cells. Only in-frame clones appear in the TCRdb table, and some are missing; sequencing was by immunoSEQ multiplex PCR. The sample lists about 82,000 clones; around 80% were seen once. The specimen sequenced was memory CD4+ T cells from blood. Receptors were obtained from an adult in good health and CMV-seronegative.

This chain uses TRBV7-2 with TRBJ2-3; the D gene could be TRBD1 or TRBD2 (6 bases each). CDR1 is SGHTA, CDR2 FQGNSA, per germline. V was cut by 5 bases and J by 7 bases, with 16 bases left in between. CDR3 length: 14 amino acids. CDR3 in amino acids: CASSPRDIANTQYF. The CDR3 DNA is TGTGCCAGCAGCCCGCGGGACATTGCTAATACGCAGTATTTT. Drawing the rest from reference TRBV7-2 and TRBJ2-3, the complete variable domain is GAGVSQSPSNKVTEKGKDVELRCDPISGHTALYWYRQSLGQGLEFLIYFQGNSAPDKSGLPSDRFSAERTGGSVSTLTIQRTQQEDSAVYLCASSPRDIANTQYFGPGTRLTVL.

V is TRBV7-2 and J is TRBJ1-6; D is uncertain. Trimming cost V 4 bases and J 10 bases, with 14 bases left between them. The CDR3 covers 14 residues. Germline values: CDR1 SGHTA, CDR2 FQGNSA. Written as DNA, the CDR3 is TGTGCCAGCAGCTCCACATTTTCACAGTCACCCCTCCACTTT. Protein sequence: CASSSTFSQSPLHF.

V is TRBV18 and J is TRBJ1-6, with 9 bases lining up with TRBD1. The ends lost 3 bases at V and 7 bases at J; junction bases unmatched: 7. Germline CDR1 is KGHSH and CDR2 is LQKENI. The length of the CDR3 is 16 residues. CDR3 nucleotides: TGTGCCAGCTCACCCACACCCGGGACAGGGAATTCACCCCTCCACTTT. As protein: CASSPTPGTGNSPLHF.

The chain carries TRBV9 and TRBJ1-2, with TRBD1 as a possible D gene (6 bases). V shed 4 bases and J shed 6 bases, with 16 bases lying between them. Germline V lookup: CDR1 SGDLS, CDR2 YYNGEE. This CDR3 is 14 amino acids long. This CDR3 is CASSPPGDIHGYTF. The CDR3 DNA follows: TGTGCCAGCAGCCCCCCTGGGGACATCCATGGCTACACCTTC. The full variable domain, in which reference TRBV9 and TRBJ1-2 provide the parts outside the CDR3, is DSGVTQTPKHLITATGQRVTLRCSPRSGDLSVYWYQQSLDQGLQFLIQYYNGEERAKGNILERFSAQQFPDLHSELNLSSLELGDSALYFCASSPPGDIHGYTFGSGTRLTVV.

This clone was seen once. The chain is built from TRBV6-1 and TRBJ1-5; D might be TRBD1 (5 bases). This CDR3 spans 14 amino acids. Trimming removed 6 bases at V and 3 bases at J, with 12 bases between. CDR1 MNHNS and CDR2 SASEGT come from the germline V gene. The CDR3 loop is CASRFRQTNQPQHF. As DNA, the CDR3 is TGTGCCAGCAGGTTCAGACAGACCAATCAGCCCCAGCATTTT.

V usage is TRBV5-8 and J usage is TRBJ2-5, with TRBD2 identical over 8 bases. The germline V gene encodes CDR1 SGHTS and CDR2 YDEGEE. This CDR3 is built from 17 residues. Losses at the gene ends were 2 bases for V and 5 bases for J; bases not matched to a gene: 14. CDR3 DNA: TGTGCCAGCAGCTTACTTTTAACCCTAGCGGGTGGGGAGACCCAGTACTTC. As protein: CASSLLLTLAGGETQYF.

The CDR3 loop is CASSKGAAKNIQYF. The CDR3 nucleotides read TGTGCCAGCAGTAAGGGGGCAGCCAAAAACATTCAGTACTTC. The J gene is TRBJ2-4, the V gene TRBV6-6, with 7 bases identical to TRBD1. The germline V gene encodes CDR1 MNHNY and CDR2 SVGAGI (reference sequence). The J segment lost 0 bases and the V segment lost 5 bases, leaving 1 base of the junction unmatched. The CDR3 is 14 residues long.

This clone has a single count. This chain connects TRBV30 to TRBJ1-4, with a possible D match to TRBD1 (6 bases). The V end was cut by 2 bases, the J end by 8 bases, with 12 bases between. Germline V gene data show CDR1 as GTSNPN and CDR2 as SVGIG (reference sequence). The CDR3 has 13 amino acids. The CDR3 spells CAWSLGGREKLFF. CDR3 DNA sequence: TGTGCCTGGAGTTTGGGGGGCCGAGAAAAACTGTTTTTT.

CDR3: CASSSPGGGLNEQFF. The CDR3 region has the DNA TGTGCCAGCAGTTCGCCGGGGGGCGGGTTGAATGAGCAGTTCTTC. This sequence joins TRBV27 and TRBJ2-1, with D perhaps TRBD2 (7 bases). Germline values: CDR1 MNHEY, CDR2 SMNVEV (reference sequence). Between the trimmed V and J ends, which lost 4 bases and 7 bases, there was a span of 17 bases. The CDR3 sequence is 15 residues long.

V and J are TRBV7-6 and TRBJ2-5; the match to TRBD1 covers 9 bases. CDR3 length: 16 amino acids. The germline gives CDR1 SGHVS, CDR2 FNYEAQ. Trimming at V came to 7 bases and at J to 3 bases, leaving 12 bases not matched to a gene. The CDR3 region is CASTLKPRDREETQYF. The CDR3 DNA is TGTGCCAGCACCTTGAAACCACGGGACAGGGAAGAGACCCAGTACTTC. The variable domain in full, completed from reference TRBV7-6 and TRBJ2-5, reads GAGVSQSPRYKVTKRGQDVALRCDPISGHVSLYWYRQALGQGPEFLTYFNYEAQQDKSGLPNDRFSAERPEGSISTLTIQRTEQRDSAMYRCASTLKPRDREETQYFGPGTRLLVL.

CDR3 nucleotides: TGTGCCAGCACCCGGAGGGGCCCGCAGTATTTT. Protein sequence: CASTRRGPQYF. This chain connects TRBV2 to TRBJ2-3, with D possibly TRBD2 on 6 matching bases. Germline lookup yields CDR1 SNHLY and CDR2 FYNNEI. The CDR3 runs 11 residues. V shed 7 bases and J shed 10 bases, with 12 bases lying between them.

V and J are TRBV6-1 and TRBJ2-1, with D perhaps matching TRBD2 (5 bases). This CDR3 spans 11 amino acids. V lost 10 bases and J lost 7, with 11 bases in between. The germline CDR1 and CDR2 sequences are MNHNS and SASEGT. This CDR3 reads CATGLGNEQFF. The CDR3 coding sequence is TGTGCCACCGGACTCGGAAATGAGCAGTTCTTC.

This clone was seen a handful of times. The gene calls are TRBV28 and TRBJ1-2; possible D gene TRBD1, 6 bases. Trimming removed 7 bases at V and 3 bases at J, with 21 bases between. Germline V CDR1 and CDR2: MDHEN, SYDVKM. This CDR3 is built from 16 residues. The chain's CDR3 is CASNTPRGPGDYGYTF. CDR3 bases: TGTGCCAGCAACACACCCAGGGGCCCCGGCGACTATGGCTACACCTTC.

CDR3 region: CASSPTWTEAFF. The CDR3, as DNA: TGTGCCAGCAGTCCGACGTGGACTGAAGCTTTCTTT. This chain links TRBV28 with TRBJ1-1; D remains ambiguous. This CDR3 has 12 residues. The germline V gene encodes CDR1 MDHEN and CDR2 SYDVKM. Trimming removed 5 bases at V and 5 bases at J, with 9 bases between.

The gene calls are TRBV6-5 and TRBJ1-5, with 9 bases that match TRBD1. Germline-derived CDR1 and CDR2 are MNHEY and SVGAGI. This CDR3 spans 15 amino acids. J was trimmed by 7 bases and V by 5 bases; bases with no gene match: 9. The CDR3 DNA sequence: TGTGCCAGCAGTCAGGACAGGGGCCCCAGGCAGCCCCAGCATTTT. Translated: CASSQDRGPRQPQHF.

J is TRBJ1-2 and V is TRBV15, with D maybe TRBD1 (5 bases). V was cut by 0 bases and J by 4 bases, with 15 bases left in between. Germline V gene sequence: CDR1 LNHNV, CDR2 YYDKDF (reference sequence). The CDR3 sequence is 16 residues long. CDR3 bases: TGTGCCACCAGCAGAGATCCGGGGCGCTTTTCCTATGGCTACACCTTC. It specifies CATSRDPGRFSYGYTF.

This clone has more than one count but fewer than ten. The chain recombines TRBV10-2 with TRBJ2-1; a weak D match, TRBD1 (6 bases). This CDR3 spans 13 amino acids. The germline V gene has CDR1 WSHSY and CDR2 SAAADI. Between the trimmed V and J ends, which lost 7 bases and 9 bases, there was a span of 16 bases. The CDR3 DNA sequence: TGCGCCAGCAATTATCGGACAGTCGGTGAGCAGTTCTTC. The encoded protein is CASNYRTVGEQFF.

V is TRBV5-1 and J is TRBJ2-5, with 10 bases lining up with TRBD2. The junction had 13 bases not matched to a gene; V was cut back by 4 bases and J by 1 base. Germline CDR1 and CDR2: SGHRS and YFSETQ. CDR3 length equals 18 residues. The CDR3 DNA sequence: TGCGCCAGCAGCCGAGAGGGGGGCCTAGCGGGGGTCCAAGAGACCCAGTACTTC. This codes for CASSREGGLAGVQETQYF.

The chain combines TRBV2 with TRBJ1-6; no definite D call. Deletions cut 1 base from V and 7 bases from J, with 11 bases between. Germline values: CDR1 SNHLY, CDR2 FYNNEI. The CDR3 spans 15 residues. CDR3 coding DNA: TGTGCCAGCAGTGAAGGGGGTCCACGCAATTCACCCCTCCACTTT. Translation: CASSEGGPRNSPLHF.

The V gene is TRBV2, the J gene TRBJ1-6; no clear D. The length of the CDR3 is 15 residues. Germline CDR1 SNHLY, CDR2 FYNNEI. The germline V and J ends were trimmed by 8 bases and 0 bases, with 11 bases remaining between them. CDR3 DNA: TGTGCCAGCGCATCTGAGAGCTCCTATAATTCACCCCTCCACTTT. This gives the protein CASASESSYNSPLHF.

This clone appeared a few times. The chain joins TRBV20-1 to TRBJ1-1; no reliable D call. The CDR3 loop spans 11 amino acids. Germline loops: CDR1 DFQATT, CDR2 SNEGSKA (reference sequence). Trimming took off 2 bases at V and 2 bases at J, with 3 bases between the two ends. DNA for the CDR3: TGCAGTGCTAGATCCAACACTGAAGCTTTCTTT. This encodes CSARSNTEAFF.

This chain's CDR3 is CASSGNYDEKLFF. The CDR3 DNA is TGTGCCAGCAGCGGAAACTACGATGAAAAACTGTTTTTT. The chain couples TRBV5-6 to TRBJ1-4, with unresolved D. CDR3 size: 13 residues. Germline CDR1 is SGHDT and CDR2 is YYEEEE. V dropped 4 bases and J dropped 6 bases, with 10 bases sitting between them.

The chain has TRBV20-1 and TRBJ2-3; D is ambiguous. Trimming pared 6 bases from V and 6 bases from J, leaving 7 bases between. The CDR3 loop spans 10 amino acids. Germline V CDR1 and CDR2: DFQATT, SNEGSKA (reference sequence). Here the CDR3 DNA reads TGCAGTGCACGCATGGATACGCAGTATTTT. It encodes CSARMDTQYF.

The rearrangement uses TRBV5-8 and TRBJ2-3; D gene uncertain. Trimming removed 0 bases from V and 0 bases from J, with 8 bases in between. Germline lookup yields CDR1 SGHTS and CDR2 YDEGEE. The CDR3 consists of 15 residues. The CDR3 DNA follows: TGTGCCAGCAGCTTGGGCAGGATAAGCACAGATACGCAGTATTTT. The encoded protein is CASSLGRISTDTQYF. Filled out from reference TRBV5-8 and TRBJ2-3, the complete variable domain reads EAGVTQSPTHLIKTRGQQATLRCSPISGHTSVYWYQQALGLGLQFLLWYDEGEERNRGNFPPRFSGRQFPNYSSELNVNALELEDSALYLCASSLGRISTDTQYFGPGTRLTVL.

This chain links TRBV28 with TRBJ1-1; D is possibly TRBD1 (5 bases). The germline V gene has CDR1 MDHEN and CDR2 SYDVKM. The CDR3 totals 15 residues. The ends were cut back, 5 bases at V and 4 bases at J, with 17 bases in the middle. CDR3 nucleotide sequence: TGTGCCAGCAGTCTCCTGACAGCAAGGGTCACTGAAGCTTTCTTT. Protein sequence: CASSLLTARVTEAFF. Using reference TRBV28 and TRBJ1-1 for the parts outside the CDR3, the full variable domain is DVKVTQSSRYLVKRTGEKVFLECVQDMDHENMFWYRQDPGLGLRLIYFSYDVKMKEKGDIPEGYSVSREKKERFSLILESASTNQTSMYLCASSLLTARVTEAFFGQGTRLTVV.

Note on this clone: Other DNA sequences in this sample translate to the same CDR3. This sequence joins TRBV28 and TRBJ1-2; D call uncertain. The length of the CDR3 is 13 residues. V shed 4 bases and J shed 6 bases, with 12 bases lying between them. Germline CDR1 reads MDHEN; CDR2 reads SYDVKM. The CDR3 DNA is TGTGCCAGCAGTTCCGCAGGAGGGAATGGCTACACCTTC. Its protein product is CASSSAGGNGYTF.